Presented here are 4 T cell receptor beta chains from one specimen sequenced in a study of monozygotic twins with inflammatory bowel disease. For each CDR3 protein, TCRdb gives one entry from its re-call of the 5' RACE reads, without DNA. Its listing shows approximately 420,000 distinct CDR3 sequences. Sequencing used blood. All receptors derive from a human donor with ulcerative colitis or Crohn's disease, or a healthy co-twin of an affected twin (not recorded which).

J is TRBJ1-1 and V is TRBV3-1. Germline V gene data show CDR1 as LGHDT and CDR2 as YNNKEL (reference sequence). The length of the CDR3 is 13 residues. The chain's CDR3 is CASSPGSPTEAFF.

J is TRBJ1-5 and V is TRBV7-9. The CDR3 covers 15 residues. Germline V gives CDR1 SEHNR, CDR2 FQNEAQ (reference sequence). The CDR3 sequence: CASSSGGGWNQPQHF.

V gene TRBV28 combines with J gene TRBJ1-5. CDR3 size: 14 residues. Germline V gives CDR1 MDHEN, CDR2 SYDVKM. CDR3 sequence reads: CASSSHGGNQPQHF.

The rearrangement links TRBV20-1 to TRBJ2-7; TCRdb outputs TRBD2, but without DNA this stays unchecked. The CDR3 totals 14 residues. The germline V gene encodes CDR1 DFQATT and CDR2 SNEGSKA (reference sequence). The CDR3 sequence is CSARGGPGSYEQYF.